This T cell receptor beta chain was sequenced in a study of CD8 T cells in Susac syndrome. Study findings and constraints: Acknowledgment was made by the study that its TCR sequencing and HLA analysis involved a relatively small number of individuals.

Trimming stripped 5 bases from V and 1 base from J, with 12 bases between. The germline CDR1 and CDR2 sequences are MNHNS and SASEGT. The CDR3 sequence is 16 residues long. From blood CD8+ and CD4+ T cells, TCR beta sequences were generated. Each multiple sclerosis control was a treatment-naive patient with relapsing-remitting disease that was either stable or active. On this clonotype itself: Its antigen is undetermined.

An input of roughly 0.5 to 1 ug of RNA was subjected to reverse transcription using random hexamers. An immunoSEQ multiplex PCR amplified TCR beta CDR3 over 54 Vbeta and 13 Jbeta. Using its own MiXCR run on the immunoSEQ multiplex PCR reads, TCRdb lists one record per CDR3 protein. The table includes approximately 140,000 distinct CDR3 sequences, 65% to 90% detected once. The gene calls are TRBV6-1 and TRBJ1-6; unclear D gene. Sequencing input: CD8+ T cells from PBMCs. The sequence derives from a human donor with multiple sclerosis. The DNA of the CDR3 is TGTGCCAGCAGTCCCGAGGACCAGTCCTATAATTCACCCCTCCACTTT. This encodes CASSPEDQSYNSPLHF.